This TCR beta chain was identified during a study of T cells in Graves' hyperthyroidism and ophthalmopathy. In its sample, this clonotype was seen many times. The source material, RNA transcripts, was used to amplify TCR beta CDR3 regions. TCR CDR3 regions were first amplified by RT-PCR with HTBI primers. Via MiXCR, TCRdb re-called the multiplex PCR reads, giving one row per CDR3 protein. The table has about 280,000 distinct CDR3 sequences, less than 30% seen once. This CDR3 contains 12 residues. V lost 3 bases and J 5 bases, leaving 7 bases between the germline ends. The V gene's germline CDR1 is GTSNPN and CDR2 SVGIG (reference sequence).

J is TRBJ1-4 and V is TRBV30; no reliable D call. Specimen: blood. The sequence derives from a man aged 40-50 years with Graves' hyperthyroidism that later progressed to Graves' ophthalmopathy. The CDR3 region has the DNA TGTGCCTGGAGGGCTCAGAATGAAAAACTGTTTTTT. Its protein product is CAWRAQNEKLFF.